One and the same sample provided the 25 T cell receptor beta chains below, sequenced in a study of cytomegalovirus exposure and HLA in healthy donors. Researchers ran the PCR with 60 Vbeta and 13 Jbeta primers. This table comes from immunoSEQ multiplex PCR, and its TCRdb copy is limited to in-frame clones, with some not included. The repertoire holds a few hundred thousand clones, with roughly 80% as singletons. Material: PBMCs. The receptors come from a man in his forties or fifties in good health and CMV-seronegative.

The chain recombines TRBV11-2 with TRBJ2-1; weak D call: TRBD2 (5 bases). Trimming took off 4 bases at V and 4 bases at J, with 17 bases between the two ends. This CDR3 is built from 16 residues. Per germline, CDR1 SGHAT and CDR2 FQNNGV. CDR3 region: CASSSRWERNYNEQFF. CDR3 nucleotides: TGTGCCAGCAGCTCCCGCTGGGAGAGGAATTACAATGAGCAGTTCTTC.

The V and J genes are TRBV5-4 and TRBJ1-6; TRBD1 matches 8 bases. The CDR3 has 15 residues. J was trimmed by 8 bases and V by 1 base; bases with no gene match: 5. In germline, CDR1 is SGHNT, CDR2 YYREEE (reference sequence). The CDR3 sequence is CASSLRTGPDSPLHF. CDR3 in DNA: TGTGCCAGCAGCTTGAGGACAGGGCCGGATTCACCCCTCCACTTT. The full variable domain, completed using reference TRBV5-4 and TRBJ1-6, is ETGVTQSPTHLIKTRGQQVTLRCSSQSGHNTVSWYQQALGQGPQFIFQYYREEENGRGNFPPRFSGLQFPNYSSELNVNALELDDSALYLCASSLRTGPDSPLHFGNGTRLTVT.

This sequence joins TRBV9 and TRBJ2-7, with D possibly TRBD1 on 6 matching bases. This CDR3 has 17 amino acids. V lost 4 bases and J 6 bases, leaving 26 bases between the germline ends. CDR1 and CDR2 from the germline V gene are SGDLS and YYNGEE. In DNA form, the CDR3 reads TGTGCCAGCAGCTCGAGTAGTCGTTCCTACAGGGCGGGCGAGCAGTACTTC. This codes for CASSSSSRSYRAGEQYF. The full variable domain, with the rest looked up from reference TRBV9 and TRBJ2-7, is DSGVTQTPKHLITATGQRVTLRCSPRSGDLSVYWYQQSLDQGLQFLIQYYNGEERAKGNILERFSAQQFPDLHSELNLSSLELGDSALYFCASSSSSRSYRAGEQYFGPGTRLTVT.

This chain's CDR3 is CASSPSSLTYGYTF. CDR3 DNA sequence: TGTGCCAGCAGCCCGTCCTCCCTAACGTATGGCTACACCTTC. This chain links TRBV6-5 with TRBJ1-2, with D unclear. Germline V lookup: CDR1 MNHEY, CDR2 SVGAGI. The CDR3 extends over 14 amino acids. V was cut by 6 bases and J by 5 bases, with 16 bases left in between.

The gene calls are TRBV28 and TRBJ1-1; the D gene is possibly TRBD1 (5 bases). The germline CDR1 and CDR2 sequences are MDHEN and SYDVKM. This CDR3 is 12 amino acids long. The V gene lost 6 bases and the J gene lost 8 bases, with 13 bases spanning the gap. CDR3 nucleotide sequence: TGTGCCAGCAGGCCCTGGGGGGTGGAAGCTTTCTTT. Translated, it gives CASRPWGVEAFF.

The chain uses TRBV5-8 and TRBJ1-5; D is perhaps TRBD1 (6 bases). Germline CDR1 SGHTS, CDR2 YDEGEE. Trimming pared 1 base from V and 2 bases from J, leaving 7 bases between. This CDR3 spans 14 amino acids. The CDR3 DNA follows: TGTGCCAGCAGCTTGTACAGGGGCAATCAGCCCCAGCATTTT. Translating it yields CASSLYRGNQPQHF. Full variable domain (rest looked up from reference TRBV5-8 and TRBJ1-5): EAGVTQSPTHLIKTRGQQATLRCSPISGHTSVYWYQQALGLGLQFLLWYDEGEERNRGNFPPRFSGRQFPNYSSELNVNALELEDSALYLCASSLYRGNQPQHFGDGTRLSIL.

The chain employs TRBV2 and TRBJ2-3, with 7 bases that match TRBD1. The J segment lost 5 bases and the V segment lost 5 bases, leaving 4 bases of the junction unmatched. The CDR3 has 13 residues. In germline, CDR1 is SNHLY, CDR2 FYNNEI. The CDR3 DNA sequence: TGTGCCAGCAGTAAACCAGGGGGAGATACGCAGTATTTT. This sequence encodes CASSKPGGDTQYF. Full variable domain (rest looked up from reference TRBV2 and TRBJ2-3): EPEVTQTPSHQVTQMGQEVILRCVPISNHLYFYWYRQILGQKVEFLVSFYNNEISEKSEIFDDQFSVERPDGSNFTLKIRSTKLEDSAMYFCASSKPGGDTQYFGPGTRLTVL.

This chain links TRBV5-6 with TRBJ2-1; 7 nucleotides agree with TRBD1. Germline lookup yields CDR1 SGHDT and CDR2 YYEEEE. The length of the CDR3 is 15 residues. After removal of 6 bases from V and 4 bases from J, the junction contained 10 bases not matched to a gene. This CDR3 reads CASTFAGTAYNEQFF. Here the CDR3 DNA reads TGTGCCAGCACCTTCGCCGGGACAGCATACAATGAGCAGTTCTTC.

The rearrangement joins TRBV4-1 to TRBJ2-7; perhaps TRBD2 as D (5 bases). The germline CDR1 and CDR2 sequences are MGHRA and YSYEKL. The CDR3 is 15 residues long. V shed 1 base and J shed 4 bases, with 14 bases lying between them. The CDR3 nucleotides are TGCGCCAGCAGCCAAGTTAAAGGGTCGGGGTACGAGCAGTACTTC. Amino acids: CASSQVKGSGYEQYF.

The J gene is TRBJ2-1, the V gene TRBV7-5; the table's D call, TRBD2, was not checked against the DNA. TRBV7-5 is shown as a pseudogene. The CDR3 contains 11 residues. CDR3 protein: CARSSKRVGFF. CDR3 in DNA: TGTGCCAGAAGCTCCAAGCGGGTAGGGTTCTTC.

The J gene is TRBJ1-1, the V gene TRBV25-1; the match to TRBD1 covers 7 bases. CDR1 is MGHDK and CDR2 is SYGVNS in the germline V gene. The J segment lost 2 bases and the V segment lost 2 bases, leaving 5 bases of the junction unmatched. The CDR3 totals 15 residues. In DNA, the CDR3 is TGTGCCAGCAGTGAAGGGGACAGAAAAAACACTGAAGCTTTCTTT. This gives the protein CASSEGDRKNTEAFF.

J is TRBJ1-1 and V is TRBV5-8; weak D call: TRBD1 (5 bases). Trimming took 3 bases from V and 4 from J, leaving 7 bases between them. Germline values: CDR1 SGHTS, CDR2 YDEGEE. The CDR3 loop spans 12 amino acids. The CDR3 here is CASSWGGTEAFF. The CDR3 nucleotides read TGTGCCAGCAGCTGGGGGGGCACTGAAGCTTTCTTT. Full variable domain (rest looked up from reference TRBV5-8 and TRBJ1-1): EAGVTQSPTHLIKTRGQQATLRCSPISGHTSVYWYQQALGLGLQFLLWYDEGEERNRGNFPPRFSGRQFPNYSSELNVNALELEDSALYLCASSWGGTEAFFGQGTRLTVV.

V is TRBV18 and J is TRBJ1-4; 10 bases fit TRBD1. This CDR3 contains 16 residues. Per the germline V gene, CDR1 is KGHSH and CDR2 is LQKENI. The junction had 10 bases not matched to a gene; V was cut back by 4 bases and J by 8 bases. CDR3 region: CASSQFGTGDREKLFF. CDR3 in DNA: TGTGCCAGCTCACAATTCGGGACAGGGGATCGCGAAAAACTGTTTTTT.

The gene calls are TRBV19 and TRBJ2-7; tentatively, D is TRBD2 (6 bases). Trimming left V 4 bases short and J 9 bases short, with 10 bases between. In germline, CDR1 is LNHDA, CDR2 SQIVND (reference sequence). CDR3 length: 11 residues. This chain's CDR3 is CASSRKGGQYF. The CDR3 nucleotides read TGTGCCAGTAGTAGAAAGGGAGGGCAGTACTTC.

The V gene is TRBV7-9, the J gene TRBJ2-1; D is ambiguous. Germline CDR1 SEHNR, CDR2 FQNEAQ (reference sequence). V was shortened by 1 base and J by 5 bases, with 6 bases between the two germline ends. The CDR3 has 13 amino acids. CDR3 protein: CASSLDINNEQFF. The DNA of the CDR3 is TGTGCCAGCAGCTTAGACATAAACAATGAGCAGTTCTTC.

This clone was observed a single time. This CDR3 reads CASSLFSGHLEAFF. In DNA form, the CDR3 reads TGCGCCAGCAGCTTGTTTTCAGGACACCTGGAAGCTTTCTTT. The V gene is TRBV5-1, the J gene TRBJ1-1, with D possibly matching TRBD1 (5 bases). This CDR3 is built from 14 residues. Germline V gene data show CDR1 as SGHRS and CDR2 as YFSETQ. Trimming pared 1 base from V and 8 bases from J, leaving 15 bases between.

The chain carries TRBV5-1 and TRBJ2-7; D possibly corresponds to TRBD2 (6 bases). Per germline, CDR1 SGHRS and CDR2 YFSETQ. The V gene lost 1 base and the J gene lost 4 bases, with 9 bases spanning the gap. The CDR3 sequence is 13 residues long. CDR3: CASSLYREYEQYF. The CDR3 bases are TGCGCCAGCAGCTTGTACCGGGAGTACGAGCAGTACTTC.

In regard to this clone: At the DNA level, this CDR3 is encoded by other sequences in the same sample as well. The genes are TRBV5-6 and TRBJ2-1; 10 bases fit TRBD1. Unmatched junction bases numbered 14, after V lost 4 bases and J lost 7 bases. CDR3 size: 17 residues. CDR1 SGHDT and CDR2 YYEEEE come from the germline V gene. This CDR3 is CASSPPALGTGENEQFF. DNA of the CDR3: TGTGCCAGCAGCCCCCCAGCTCTAGGGACAGGGGAAAATGAGCAGTTCTTC.

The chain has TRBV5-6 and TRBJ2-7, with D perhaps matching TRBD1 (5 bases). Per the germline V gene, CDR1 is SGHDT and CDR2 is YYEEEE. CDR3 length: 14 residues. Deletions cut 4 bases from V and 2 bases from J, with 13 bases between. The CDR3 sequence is CASSNVGRTYEQYF. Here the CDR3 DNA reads TGTGCCAGCAGCAACGTGGGGCGAACCTACGAGCAGTACTTC.

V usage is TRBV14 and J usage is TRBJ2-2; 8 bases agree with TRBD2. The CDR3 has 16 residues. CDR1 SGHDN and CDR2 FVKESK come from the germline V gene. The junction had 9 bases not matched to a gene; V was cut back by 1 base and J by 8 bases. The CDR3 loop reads CASSQVKAGVEGELFF. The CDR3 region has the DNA TGTGCCAGCAGCCAAGTAAAAGCGGGAGTGGAAGGGGAGCTGTTTTTT.

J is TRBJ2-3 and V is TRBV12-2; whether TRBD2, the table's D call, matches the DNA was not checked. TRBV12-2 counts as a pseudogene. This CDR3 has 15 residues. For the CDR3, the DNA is TGTGCAAGTCGCCTTTGGACTAGCAGGGCAGATACGCAGTATTTT. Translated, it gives CASRLWTSRADTQYF.

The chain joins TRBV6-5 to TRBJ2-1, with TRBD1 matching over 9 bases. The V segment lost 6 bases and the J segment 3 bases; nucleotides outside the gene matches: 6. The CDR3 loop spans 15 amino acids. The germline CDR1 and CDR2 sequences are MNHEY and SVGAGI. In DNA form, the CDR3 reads TGTGCCAGCAGCCCATCGGGACAGGGCTACAATGAGCAGTTCTTC. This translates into CASSPSGQGYNEQFF.

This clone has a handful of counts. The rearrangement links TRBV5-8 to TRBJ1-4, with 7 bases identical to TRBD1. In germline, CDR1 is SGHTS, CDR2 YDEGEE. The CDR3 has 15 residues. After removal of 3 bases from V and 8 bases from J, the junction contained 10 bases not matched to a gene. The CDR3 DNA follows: TGTGCCAGCAGCTCCAGGACAGGAGGGGAAGAAAAACTGTTTTTT. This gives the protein CASSSRTGGEEKLFF.

DNA for the CDR3: TGCGCCAGCAGCGACGGGACTAGCGGGGGGAGCTCCTACAATGAGCAGTTCTTC. It encodes CASSDGTSGGSSYNEQFF. The V and J genes are TRBV4-1 and TRBJ2-1; 15 bases are shared with TRBD2. The J segment lost 0 bases and the V segment lost 5 bases, leaving 5 bases of the junction unmatched. The CDR3 consists of 18 residues. Germline CDR1 MGHRA, CDR2 YSYEKL.

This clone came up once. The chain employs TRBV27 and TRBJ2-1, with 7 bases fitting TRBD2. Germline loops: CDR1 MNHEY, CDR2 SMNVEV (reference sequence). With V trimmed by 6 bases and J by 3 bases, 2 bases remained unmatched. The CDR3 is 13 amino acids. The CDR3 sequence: CASRRENYNEQFF. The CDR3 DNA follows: TGTGCCAGCAGGCGGGAGAACTACAATGAGCAGTTCTTC.